The 8 T cell receptor beta chains in this list originate from one sample, sequenced in a study of OX40 agonist ivuxolimab in advanced cancers. Generated by immunoSEQ multiplex PCR, the TCRdb table keeps only in-frame clones and is missing some. The sample lists more than 75,000 clones; 89% were seen once. The starting material was CD4+ or CD8+ T cells sorted from blood, obtained in a trial of the OX40 agonist ivuxolimab. The receptors come from an adult with an advanced solid tumor such as melanoma, head and neck, liver or kidney cancer.

The CDR3 is CASSLRFRLAGGQQETQYF. CDR3 DNA sequence: TGTGCCAGCAGTTTAAGGTTTAGGCTAGCGGGAGGGCAGCAAGAGACCCAGTACTTC. V gene TRBV27 combines with J gene TRBJ2-5; TRBD2 matches at 12 bases. Losses at the gene ends were 2 bases for V and 2 bases for J; bases not matched to a gene: 12. This CDR3 region has 19 residues. Germline V lookup: CDR1 MNHEY, CDR2 SMNVEV (reference sequence).

The rearrangement joins TRBV2 to TRBJ2-7; no definite D call. V lost 7 bases, J lost 2 bases, and 15 bases lay in between. This CDR3 has 14 residues. Per the germline V gene, CDR1 is SNHLY and CDR2 is FYNNEI. CDR3 region: CASTQERLTYEQYF. The CDR3 coding sequence is TGTGCCAGCACCCAGGAGCGACTTACCTACGAGCAGTACTTC.

CDR3 sequence: CASSLDGLPTGELFF. The CDR3 DNA follows: TGTGCCAGCAGTTTGGACGGACTCCCCACCGGGGAGCTGTTTTTT. The chain has TRBV6-6 and TRBJ2-2, with D possibly matching TRBD2 (5 bases). V gave up 4 bases and J gave up 4 bases, with 13 bases separating them. CDR1 and CDR2 from the germline V gene are MNHNY and SVGAGI (reference sequence). CDR3 length: 15 residues.

This sequence joins TRBV5-8 and TRBJ2-7; D is undetermined. CDR1 and CDR2 from the germline V gene are SGHTS and YDEGEE. The ends were cut back, 1 base at V and 0 bases at J, with 5 bases in the middle. This CDR3 is built from 13 residues. The CDR3 region has the DNA TGTGCCAGCAGCTTGACGGCCTCCTACGAGCAGTACTTC. Residues: CASSLTASYEQYF.

This rearrangement joins TRBV6-1 to TRBJ2-5; 13 bases map to TRBD2. The CDR3 covers 15 residues. J was trimmed by 5 bases and V by 5 bases; bases with no gene match: 5. Germline values: CDR1 MNHNS, CDR2 SASEGT. As DNA, the CDR3 is TGTGCCAGCAGTTTGACTAGCGGGAGGAGTGAGACCCAGTACTTC. It yields the protein CASSLTSGRSETQYF.

This chain uses TRBV6-5 with TRBJ2-5; 14 bases map to TRBD2. The CDR3 length is 14 residues. V lost 6 bases to trimming and J lost 7 bases; unmatched junction nucleotides: 4. The germline V gene has CDR1 MNHEY and CDR2 SVGAGI. The CDR3 DNA reads as TGTGCCAGCAGAGGGACTAGCGGGGGAGGGACCCAGTACTTC. This encodes CASRGTSGGGTQYF.

The genes are TRBV18 and TRBJ1-5; D call uncertain. Per germline, CDR1 KGHSH and CDR2 LQKENI. V was pared by 3 bases and J by 3 bases, with 15 bases between. CDR3 length equals 16 residues. Here the CDR3 reads CASSPQGEGFNQPQHF. CDR3 nucleotide sequence: TGTGCCAGCTCACCCCAAGGAGAGGGCTTCAATCAGCCCCAGCATTTT.

This chain links TRBV27 with TRBJ2-7; the match to TRBD2 covers 9 bases. This CDR3 spans 15 amino acids. CDR1 MNHEY and CDR2 SMNVEV come from the germline V gene (reference sequence). V shed 3 bases and J 0 bases; nucleotides not matched to a gene: 3. CDR3 in amino acids: CASSLGAGGSYEQYF. The CDR3 DNA reads TGTGCCAGCAGTTTGGGAGCGGGAGGCTCCTACGAGCAGTACTTC.